The rows below give T cell receptor beta chains drawn from one sample of a study of low-dose radiotherapy and immunotherapy resistance in tumors. MiXCR, run by TCRdb on the reads, gives a single entry per CDR3 protein. This sample has 85,000 to 95,000 distinct CDR3 sequences, with around a fifth found just once. The sample here was PBMCs, taken after low-dose radiotherapy plus immunotherapy. The receptors shown here come from a female donor with ovarian cancer. Both conserved end residues are part of each CDR3. Each record gives: J gene, D gene, clone size, V gene, CDR3 DNA, CDR3 protein. A D gene is named only where the DNA matches it firmly. Expanded clones get a size class; other rows say once, few or many, or leave the size out.

TRBJ2-7,NA,few,TRBV21-1,TGTGCCAGCACTTCCCCCAGGACTTCGGCCTCCTACGAGCAGTACTTC,CASTSPRTSASYEQYF
TRBJ2-3,TRBD2,many,TRBV25-1,TGTGCCAGCAGTGATCTCCTAGCGGGAGCGGCAGATACGCAGTATTTT,CASSDLLAGAADTQYF
TRBJ2-7,NA,many,TRBV2,TGTGCCAGCACCGAACAGACCTCCTACGAGCAGTACTTC,CASTEQTSYEQYF
TRBJ2-1,NA,many,TRBV6-2/TRBV6-3,TGTGCCAGCAGTTACGGAGGGTTATCGGACAGTCTCTACAATGAGCAGTTCTTC,CASSYGGLSDSLYNEQFF
TRBJ2-1,NA,many,TRBV14,TGTGCCAGCAGCCCCGCGGTTTGGGAGCAGTTCTTC,CASSPAVWEQFF
TRBJ2-3,TRBD2,NA,TRBV4-2,TGTGCCAGCAGCCAAGAACCGGGACTAGCGGACCCTAGCACAGATACGCAGTATTTT,CASSQEPGLADPSTDTQYF
TRBJ2-7,NA,NA,TRBV6-2/TRBV6-3,TGTGCCTGCAGTGCCACCTCCTACGAGCAGTACTTC,CACSATSYEQYF
TRBJ2-6,NA,many,TRBV29-1,TGCAGCGGCTTAGACCCTTCGGGGGGGGCCAACGTCCTGACTTTC,CSGLDPSGGANVLTF
TRBJ2-3,NA,once,TRBV12-3/TRBV12-4,TGTGCCAGCAGTGAAGCCCCGGGAAGCACAGATGCGCAGTATTTT,CASSEAPGSTDAQYF
TRBJ2-2,NA,many,TRBV20-1,TGCAGTGCTTGGACCCCGGCGGGCACCGGGGAGCTGTTTTTT,CSAWTPAGTGELFF
TRBJ2-3,NA,many,TRBV4-3,TGCGCCAGCAGCCAAGATAAAGCAACATCGCAGTATTTT,CASSQDKATSQYF
TRBJ1-1,TRBD1,many,TRBV27,TGTGCCAGCAGAAGGGACAGGGTGAACACTGAAGCTTTCTTT,CASRRDRVNTEAFF
TRBJ2-2,TRBD2,many,TRBV4-1,TGCGCCAGCAGCCAAGATTGGGGCGCGGGAGGCACCGGGGAGCTGTTTTTT,CASSQDWGAGGTGELFF
TRBJ2-3,NA,many,TRBV2,TGTGCCAGCAGCCCCTACACTAGCACAGATACGCAGTATTTT,CASSPYTSTDTQYF
TRBJ2-7,TRBD1,many,TRBV4-2,TGTGCCAGCAGCCAAGGATCCCCGGGACAGTTAGACGAGCAGTACTTC,CASSQGSPGQLDEQYF
TRBJ2-5,NA,many,TRBV28,TGTGCCAGCAGTTTAGCCGGGACCATCGACGGAGAGACCCAGTACTTC,CASSLAGTIDGETQYF
TRBJ2-7,NA,many,TRBV28,TGTGCCAGCAGGCTCACTAGACTCCGCGAGCAGTACTTC,CASRLTRLREQYF
TRBJ1-1,NA,many,TRBV27,TGTGCCAGCAGTTTAAGGTCAGACAGAACTGAAGCTTTCTTT,CASSLRSDRTEAFF
TRBJ2-1,TRBD2,many,TRBV9,TGTGCCAGCAGCGTGGGGGGGACGGAGTCCTACAATGAGCAGTTCTTC,CASSVGGTESYNEQFF
TRBJ2-7,NA,large,TRBV6-2/TRBV6-3,TGTGCCAGCACTCCCCTTGGGCGGGGCTACGAGCAGTACTTC,CASTPLGRGYEQYF
TRBJ2-7,TRBD1,many,TRBV5-1,TGCGCCAGCAGCCCGGTTGGGACAGGGCGTCCCTACGAGCAGTACTTC,CASSPVGTGRPYEQYF
TRBJ2-7,TRBD2,many,TRBV29-1,TGCAGCGTGAGGACTAGCGGGAGCTACGAGCAGTACTTC,CSVRTSGSYEQYF
TRBJ2-1,TRBD2,NA,TRBV2,TGTGCCAGCAGCAGTGGCCAACGGGGGGGGCCCTACAATGAGCAGTTCTTC,CASSSGQRGGPYNEQFF
TRBJ1-6,NA,many,TRBV5-1,TGCGCCAGCAGCTTGGACTCCCCGAGCTCCTATAATTCACCCCTCCACTTT,CASSLDSPSSYNSPLHF
TRBJ1-3,NA,many,TRBV3-1,TGTGCCAGCAGCCAAGTTACATACTCTGGAAACACCATATATTTT,CASSQVTYSGNTIYF
TRBJ1-1,NA,NA,TRBV29-1,TGCAGCGTTGAAGGTCCGGGGTTGGCCACTGAAGCTTTCTTT,CSVEGPGLATEAFF
TRBJ2-5,NA,many,TRBV29-1,TGCAGCGTTGCTGGGCCCCCCGGGCGCGAGACCCAGTACTTC,CSVAGPPGRETQYF
TRBJ2-5,NA,many,TRBV5-1,TGCGCCAGCAGCTTGGTTGACGCCGGGGAGACCCAGTACTTC,CASSLVDAGETQYF
TRBJ2-3,TRBD2,many,TRBV11-1,TGTGCCAGCAGCTTTTCTACGACTAGCGGGGGCACAGATACGCAGTATTTT,CASSFSTTSGGTDTQYF
TRBJ1-2,NA,many,TRBV3-1,TGTGCCAGCAGCCAAGGGGGTACGGACGTCGGCTATGGCTACACCTTC,CASSQGGTDVGYGYTF
TRBJ2-7,NA,many,TRBV20-1,TGCAGTGCAACAGACAGGTTAATCTCCTACGAGCAGTACTTC,CSATDRLISYEQYF
TRBJ1-1,NA,many,TRBV29-1,TGCAGCGTTGAGGTGGGGACTTCGGCTTTCTTT,CSVEVGTSAFF
TRBJ2-7,TRBD2,many,TRBV7-9,TGTGCCAGCAGACAAGGACTAGCGGGAGAGATCTACGAGCAGTACTTC,CASRQGLAGEIYEQYF
TRBJ2-3,NA,many,TRBV20-1,TGCAGTGCTAGAGTCCAGGCTAGCACAGATACGCAGTATTTT,CSARVQASTDTQYF
TRBJ1-1,NA,many,TRBV7-8,TGTGCCAGCAGGGGCACTGAAGCTTTCTTT,CASRGTEAFF
TRBJ2-3,NA,few,TRBV24-1,TGTGCCACCAGTGGCGGAAAGGAGAGCACAGATACGCAGTATTTT,CATSGGKESTDTQYF
TRBJ1-1,TRBD1,few,TRBV6-2/TRBV6-3,TGTGCCAGCAGGTCGACAGGGGTCGACACTGAAGCTTTCTTT,CASRSTGVDTEAFF
TRBJ2-5,NA,many,TRBV6-2/TRBV6-3,TGTGCCAGCATGGCGGGTCTCCCGGGGGAGACCCAGTACTTC,CASMAGLPGETQYF
TRBJ2-1,TRBD2,NA,TRBV2,TGTGCCAGCAGTGTGATAGCGGGGGGGCGGGGTGAGCAGTTCTTC,CASSVIAGGRGEQFF
TRBJ2-3,NA,few,TRBV18,TGTGCCAGCTCAGTTAGCACAGATACGCAGTATTTT,CASSVSTDTQYF
TRBJ2-1,NA,many,TRBV20-1,TGCAGTGCTCCACCCGCCCGGGATGAGCAGTTCTTC,CSAPPARDEQFF
TRBJ2-3,TRBD2,NA,TRBV24-1,TGTGCCACCAGTGTTTTCCGCGCTAGCGGGAGTCGAGTTACGCAGTATTTT,CATSVFRASGSRVTQYF
TRBJ2-3,TRBD2,many,TRBV7-8,TGTGCCAGCAGCCCTCAAGGGACTAGCGGAATAAGCACAGATACGCAGTATTTT,CASSPQGTSGISTDTQYF
TRBJ2-7,NA,many,TRBV19,TGTGCCAGTAGTATAGAGCCCTCGCCGGACTACGAGCAGTACTTC,CASSIEPSPDYEQYF
TRBJ2-1,TRBD2,many,TRBV24-1,TGTGCCACCAGTGGTAGAACGGGAGGGCGGGATGAGCAGTTCTTC,CATSGRTGGRDEQFF
TRBJ1-5,NA,many,TRBV5-4,TGTGCCAGCAGCTTTGGCAATCAGCCCCAGCATTTT,CASSFGNQPQHF
TRBJ1-5,TRBD1,few,TRBV6-8,TGTGCCAGCAGTTACATAGGGGGCAGTCAGCCCCAGCATTTT,CASSYIGGSQPQHF
TRBJ2-7,TRBD2,few,TRBV27,TGTGCCAGCAGTTTAACGAGGCAGGGGGTGCTAGCGGGGGACTCCTACGAGCAGTACTTC,CASSLTRQGVLAGDSYEQYF
TRBJ2-3,TRBD2,NA,TRBV13,TGTGCCAGCAGCTTAGACAGACTAGCGGGAGCAGATACGCAGTATTTT,CASSLDRLAGADTQYF
TRBJ2-1,TRBD2,many,TRBV30,TGTGCCTGGAGTCTCTCTAGCGGGAGTTCAGATGAGCAGTTCTTC,CAWSLSSGSSDEQFF
TRBJ1-5,NA,many,TRBV6-2/TRBV6-3,TGTGCCAGCAGACGCGACATCAATCAGCCCCAGCATTTT,CASRRDINQPQHF
TRBJ2-7,TRBD1,many,TRBV4-2,TGTGCCAGCAGCCAAGATCCCCAGGGGGCTGCCTACGAGCAGTACTTC,CASSQDPQGAAYEQYF
TRBJ1-3,TRBD1,few,TRBV12-3/TRBV12-4,TGTGCCAGCAGTTCCACTCGACAGGGGGCGGGAAACACCATATATTTT,CASSSTRQGAGNTIYF
TRBJ2-7,NA,many,TRBV6-1,TGTGCCAGCACCCGGACCAGGTTAGAGCAGTACTTC,CASTRTRLEQYF